This TCR beta chain was recorded in a study of beta chain features in type 1 diabetes. Study conclusions and caveats: Significant though moderate, a shortening of TCRB CDR3s appeared in all four CD4+ subsets of Type 1 diabetes patients. The naive, central memory and Treg TCRB repertoires looked more alike in patients than they did in healthy donors. Insertions at VDJ junctions were less frequent in type 1 diabetes patients. These patients also deleted more nucleotides at the same junctions. Any HLA-type effect on TCRB rearrangement remained unresolved here.

As to this clone: Its target is unknown.

Post-sort purity exceeded 95% for all sorted populations. The junction had 9 bases not matched to a gene; V was cut back by 5 bases and J by 2 bases. Germline V gene data show CDR1 as MNHEY and CDR2 as SMNVEV (reference sequence). The CDR3 totals 15 residues. What was sequenced were expressed TCRB transcripts, since all of the isolated RNA had been reverse transcribed. Sequenced by immunoSEQ multiplex PCR; TCRdb stores in-frame clones only, minus some. This sample carries roughly 300,000 clones, around 8.5% of them seen once, and the ten largest clones take about 1%. Sequencing was carried out using central memory CD4+ T cells from blood. The receptor's source is a man aged 25-45 years with type 1 diabetes. This chain joins TRBV27 and TRBJ2-7, with 7 bases lining up with TRBD2. The CDR3 region is CASSPRGGRAYEQYF. CDR3 sequence (DNA): TGTGCCAGCAGTCCCCGGGGAGGGAGGGCCTACGAGCAGTACTTC.